This T cell receptor beta chain was observed in a study of cytomegalovirus exposure and HLA in healthy donors. Looking at the study overall: Earlier work reported 90 million to 120 million unique TCR beta sequences from about 190 million T cells.

PCR was performed using 60 Vbeta and 13 Jbeta primers. Profiling relied on immunoSEQ multiplex PCR, and the TCRdb table lists in-frame clones only, not all of them. The data show 95,000 to 130,000 clones, with roughly three quarters seen just once and around 1.6% held by the top ten. This clone was seen more than once but under ten times. The CDR3 spans 16 residues. Trimming took 5 bases from V and 3 from J; bases not matched to a gene: 10. Germline V gene lookup returns CDR1 SGHTA and CDR2 FQGNSA. The sequenced material came from PBMCs. V and J are TRBV7-2 and TRBJ2-7; TRBD1 matches 10 bases. The sequence came from a woman under 30 in good health and CMV-seronegative. CDR3 amino acids: CASSPRGQGRIYEQYF. CDR3 nucleotides: TGTGCCAGCAGCCCGAGGGGACAGGGGAGAATCTACGAGCAGTACTTC. Combining the CDR3 with reference TRBV7-2 and TRBJ2-7 gives the whole variable domain GAGVSQSPSNKVTEKGKDVELRCDPISGHTALYWYRQSLGQGLEFLIYFQGNSAPDKSGLPSDRFSAERTGGSVSTLTIQRTQQEDSAVYLCASSPRGQGRIYEQYFGPGTRLTVT.